The 21 T cell receptor beta chains below all came from one sample that was sequenced in a study of shared clonotypes between healthy human individuals. TCRdb's copy holds only in-frame clones and misses some; the assay was immunoSEQ multiplex PCR. In the table there are hundreds of thousands of clones, 85% to 95% of which are singletons. Naive CD8 cells, CD45RO-negative and positively selected for CCR7, excluded terminally differentiated effector memory CD45RA+ cells. Input material: naive CD8+ T cells sorted from blood. All receptors derive from a woman in her 30s in good health.

J is TRBJ1-1 and V is TRBV5-1, with D possibly being TRBD1 (5 bases). This CDR3 has 13 residues. Trimming left V 1 base short and J 2 bases short, with 6 bases between. Germline values: CDR1 SGHRS, CDR2 YFSETQ. This CDR3 is CASSLRDNTEAFF. As DNA, the CDR3 is TGCGCCAGCAGCTTGAGGGACAACACTGAAGCTTTCTTT.

The V gene is TRBV20-1, the J gene TRBJ2-5; D is uncertain. The assigned J gene may be wrong: the sequence end matches TRBJ2-7 better. The length of the CDR3 is 11 residues. CDR1 and CDR2 (germline): DFQATT, SNEGSKA (reference sequence). CDR3 in DNA: TGCAGTGGACGTCCCCAAAACGAGCAGTACTTC. It codes for CSGRPQNEQYF.

The CDR3 DNA sequence: TGTGCCAGCAGTTTATCCTGGGACAGTCACTCCTACGAGCAGTACTTC. Translated, it gives CASSLSWDSHSYEQYF. The chain recombines TRBV27 with TRBJ2-7; the match to TRBD1 covers 7 bases. Per the germline V gene, CDR1 is MNHEY and CDR2 is SMNVEV (reference sequence). The V and J ends lost 0 bases and 0 bases, in that order; junction bases with no gene match: 5. This CDR3 has 16 residues.

The chain has TRBV5-4 and TRBJ2-5; unclear D gene. The CDR3 covers 14 residues. Looked up from germline, CDR1 is SGHNT and CDR2 is YYREEE (reference sequence). V gave up 0 bases and J gave up 1 base, with 7 bases separating them. CDR3 bases: TGTGCCAGCAGCTTGGCCGCGGCCCAAGAGACCCAGTACTTC. Its protein is CASSLAAAQETQYF.

A word on this clone: This same CDR3 is encoded by further DNA sequences in the sample. The rearrangement uses TRBV9 and TRBJ2-2; D perhaps matches TRBD2 (5 bases). From germline, CDR1 is SGDLS and CDR2 YYNGEE. The CDR3 totals 15 residues. Trimming took 0 bases from V and 2 from J, leaving 8 bases between them. The CDR3 DNA reads as TGTGCCAGCAGCGTAGAGACTACCAACACCGGGGAGCTGTTTTTT. Translated: CASSVETTNTGELFF.

The rearrangement joins TRBV28 to TRBJ2-7, with 10 bases fitting TRBD2. The V and J ends lost 3 bases and 3 bases, in that order; junction bases with no gene match: 5. The CDR3 is made up of 15 amino acids. Germline lookup yields CDR1 MDHEN and CDR2 SYDVKM. The CDR3 loop is CASSFGLAENYEQYF. CDR3 coding DNA: TGTGCCAGCAGTTTTGGACTAGCGGAGAACTACGAGCAGTACTTC.

DNA of the CDR3: TGCAGCGTTGCCACTAGGAACCACGAGCAGTACTTC. Its translation: CSVATRNHEQYF. The V and J genes are TRBV29-1 and TRBJ2-7; D is possibly TRBD2 (5 bases). The length of the CDR3 is 12 residues. Per the germline V gene, CDR1 is SQVTM and CDR2 is ANQGSEA. The V and J ends lost 4 bases and 5 bases respectively, with 12 bases between them.

The chain uses TRBV7-9 and TRBJ2-3; 7 bases fit TRBD2. This CDR3 is 13 amino acids long. CDR1 and CDR2 from the germline V gene are SEHNR and FQNEAQ (reference sequence). The trim removed 7 bases at V and 2 bases at J, leaving 3 bases unmatched. CDR3 amino acids: CASTRGDTDTQYF. DNA of the CDR3: TGTGCCAGCACCCGGGGGGACACAGATACGCAGTATTTT.

The V call is TRBV27, the J call TRBJ2-1, with a possible D match to TRBD2 (5 bases). The CDR3 has 13 amino acids. Trimming took 0 bases from V and 8 from J, leaving 8 bases between them. Germline loops: CDR1 MNHEY, CDR2 SMNVEV (reference sequence). Written as DNA, the CDR3 is TGTGCCAGCAGTTTATCGTCGAGGGATGAGCAGTTCTTC. Its translation is CASSLSSRDEQFF.

In regard to this clone: This sample also contains other DNA sequences that code for the same CDR3. The rearrangement links TRBV27 to TRBJ1-5; D may be TRBD1 (6 bases). The CDR3 totals 12 residues. Germline V lookup: CDR1 MNHEY, CDR2 SMNVEV (reference sequence). V lost 6 bases, J lost 4 bases, and 7 bases lay in between. Here the CDR3 reads CASSTGNQPQHF. The CDR3 DNA follows: TGTGCCAGCAGCACAGGGAATCAGCCCCAGCATTTT.

The chain links TRBV5-1 to TRBJ1-2; D not resolved. CDR3 length: 15 amino acids. Germline-derived CDR1 and CDR2 are SGHRS and YFSETQ. The V end was cut by 0 bases, the J end by 0 bases, with 9 bases between. The CDR3 loop reads CASSLAGQANYGYTF. CDR3 nucleotide sequence: TGCGCCAGCAGCTTGGCCGGCCAAGCTAACTATGGCTACACCTTC.

The rearrangement links TRBV28 to TRBJ2-2, with 8 bases that match TRBD2. V gave up 2 bases and J gave up 7 bases; unmatched junction bases: 9. The CDR3 spans 16 residues. Per the germline V gene, CDR1 is MDHEN and CDR2 is SYDVKM. The CDR3: CASSLMEAGVGGELFF. CDR3 in DNA: TGTGCCAGCAGTTTAATGGAAGCGGGAGTCGGCGGGGAGCTGTTTTTT. Looking up the rest from reference TRBV28 and TRBJ2-2 gives the full variable domain: DVKVTQSSRYLVKRTGEKVFLECVQDMDHENMFWYRQDPGLGLRLIYFSYDVKMKEKGDIPEGYSVSREKKERFSLILESASTNQTSMYLCASSLMEAGVGGELFFGEGSRLTVL.

V gene TRBV11-2 combines with J gene TRBJ1-1; D call uncertain. Germline-derived CDR1 and CDR2 are SGHAT and FQNNGV. Deletions cut 0 bases from V and 5 bases from J, with 10 bases between. The CDR3 consists of 14 residues. The CDR3 DNA follows: TGTGCCAGCAGCTTAGATTACGGGTTAACTGAAGCTTTCTTT. This codes for CASSLDYGLTEAFF.

The CDR3 coding sequence is TGCGCCAGCAGCCAAGTTGATAGCGGGACTTACGAGCAGTACTTC. It encodes CASSQVDSGTYEQYF. The gene calls are TRBV4-1 and TRBJ2-7; TRBD2 matches at 8 bases. Unmatched junction bases numbered 6, after V lost 1 base and J lost 4 bases. The CDR3 spans 15 residues. From germline, CDR1 is MGHRA and CDR2 YSYEKL.

This clone was detected only a few times. The chain links TRBV28 to TRBJ2-3; D is ambiguous. The CDR3 consists of 14 residues. Trimming stripped 6 bases from V and 1 base from J, with 11 bases between. Germline-derived CDR1 and CDR2 are MDHEN and SYDVKM. The chain's CDR3 is CASSWGIGTDTQYF. The CDR3, as DNA: TGTGCCAGCAGCTGGGGAATCGGCACAGATACGCAGTATTTT.

The chain has TRBV15 and TRBJ2-1; TRBD1 is a possible D gene (6 bases). V was cut by 4 bases and J by 11 bases, with 18 bases left in between. Germline V gene lookup returns CDR1 LNHNV and CDR2 YYDKDF (reference sequence). The CDR3 runs to 14 residues. The CDR3 DNA sequence: TGTGCCACCAGCAAGTATGGACAGAATGATCAGCAGTTCTTC. Translated: CATSKYGQNDQQFF.

The chain is built from TRBV2 and TRBJ2-1, with 9 positions matching TRBD2. Germline V CDR1 and CDR2: SNHLY, FYNNEI. This CDR3 contains 17 residues. V lost 1 base to trimming and J lost 4 bases; unmatched junction nucleotides: 8. CDR3 DNA sequence: TGTGCCAGCAGTGAAGAGATGGGACTAGCTTTGTACAATGAGCAGTTCTTC. Translation: CASSEEMGLALYNEQFF.

The rearrangement links TRBV29-1 to TRBJ2-1; 7 nucleotides line up with TRBD1. V shed 3 bases, J shed 7 bases, and the junction held 12 bases outside the gene matches. Per germline, CDR1 SQVTM and CDR2 ANQGSEA. This CDR3 region has 15 residues. CDR3 residues: CSVEGRGGRGNEQFF. Here the CDR3 DNA reads TGCAGCGTTGAGGGGAGAGGGGGCCGCGGGAATGAGCAGTTCTTC.

The J gene is TRBJ1-6, the V gene TRBV11-1; possible D gene TRBD1, 5 bases. Trimming took 5 bases from V and 7 from J, leaving 15 bases between them. This CDR3 has 15 amino acids. CDR1 is SGHAT and CDR2 is FQDESV in the germline V gene (reference sequence). CDR3 bases: TGTGCCAGCAGCACCGAGAGGGGCCCGAATTCACCCCTCCACTTT. It specifies CASSTERGPNSPLHF.

The chain combines TRBV11-2 with TRBJ2-7; D is possibly TRBD1 (6 bases). Germline lookup yields CDR1 SGHAT and CDR2 FQNNGV. This CDR3 region has 14 residues. V was trimmed by 5 bases and J by 3 bases, leaving 14 bases between them. The CDR3 coding sequence is TGTGCCAGCAGCCATCTGGCAGGGGTCTACGAGCAGTACTTC. Amino acids: CASSHLAGVYEQYF.

This clone was counted only a few times. V usage is TRBV9 and J usage is TRBJ2-7; 7 nucleotides line up with TRBD2. The ends lost 0 bases at V and 4 bases at J; junction bases unmatched: 4. Germline CDR1 is SGDLS and CDR2 is YYNGEE. This CDR3 has 14 amino acids. The CDR3 DNA follows: TGTGCCAGCAGCGTAGCGGGAGGTATTTACGAGCAGTACTTC. Protein sequence: CASSVAGGIYEQYF.